Below, one T cell receptor (beta chain) is given with its context. The data derive from a study of blood T cell repertoires in COVID-19. The ends lost 3 bases at V and 6 bases at J; junction bases unmatched: 10. The CDR3 runs to 15 residues. CDR1 LGHDT and CDR2 YNNKEL come from the germline V gene (reference sequence). TCRdb's copy holds only in-frame clones and misses some; the assay was immunoSEQ multiplex PCR. The sample comprises a few hundred thousand clones, 75% to 90% of which are singletons, and more than 0.95% rests with the top ten. The sequence came from a young man who had recovered from COVID-19. The sequencing sample was made of PBMCs or T cells enriched from blood (not recorded which). This chain links TRBV3-1 (or the pseudogene TRBV3-2) with TRBJ1-2, with 7 bases fitting TRBD1. DNA for the CDR3: TGTGCCAGCAGCCAGGGCGGCAGGGGGAAGGATGGCTACACCTTC. Its protein product is CASSQGGRGKDGYTF.